Reported below is one T cell receptor beta chain. The antigen remains unidentified. The data were obtained in a study of cytomegalovirus exposure and HLA in healthy donors. About the research overall: Assignment to the Caucasian-associated ancestry cluster applied to less than 85% of the roughly 410 genotyped donors. Study results and limitations: Later analysis revealed greater clonal expansion in HLA-associated TCR beta chains than in equally common others. A later analysis reportedly found fewer N-insertions in an Asian-associated ancestry cluster than the approximately 670-donor mean.

PCR primers comprised 60 Vbeta and 13 Jbeta primers. Profiled with immunoSEQ multiplex PCR; TCRdb holds only in-frame clones, not every one. Here the sample spans more than 95,000 clones, approximately 78% being singletons. The TCR comes from a woman in her forties in good health and CMV-seronegative. Sequencing was performed on PBMCs.

The CDR3 DNA follows: TGTGCCAGCTCACCACCGGGACAGGGCAATCAGCCCCAGCATTTT. Encoded protein: CASSPPGQGNQPQHF. The genes are TRBV18 and TRBJ1-5; 8 nucleotides match TRBD1. The J segment lost 2 bases and the V segment lost 0 bases, leaving 0 bases of the junction unmatched. The CDR3 has 15 amino acids. The V gene's germline CDR1 is KGHSH and CDR2 LQKENI.